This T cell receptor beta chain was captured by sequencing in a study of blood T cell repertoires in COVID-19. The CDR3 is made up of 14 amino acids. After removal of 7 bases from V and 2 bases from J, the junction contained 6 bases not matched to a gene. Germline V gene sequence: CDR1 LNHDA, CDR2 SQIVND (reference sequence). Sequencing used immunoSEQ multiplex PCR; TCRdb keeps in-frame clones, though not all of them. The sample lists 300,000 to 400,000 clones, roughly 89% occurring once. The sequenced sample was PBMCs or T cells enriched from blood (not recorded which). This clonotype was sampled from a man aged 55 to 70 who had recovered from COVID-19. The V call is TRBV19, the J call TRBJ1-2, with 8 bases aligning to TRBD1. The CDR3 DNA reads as TGTGCCAGTAAACCGGGACAGGCCAACTATGGCTACACCTTC. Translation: CASKPGQANYGYTF.